A selection of T cell receptor beta chains follows, all from one sample in a study of T cells in Graves' hyperthyroidism and ophthalmopathy. Via MiXCR, TCRdb re-called the multiplex PCR reads, giving one row per CDR3 protein. The table includes about 640,000 distinct CDR3 sequences, about 14% detected once. Sequencing was performed on blood. Source of these receptors: a woman between 50 and 59 years old with Graves' ophthalmopathy. CDR3s include the opening cysteine and the closing phenylalanine or tryptophan. D genes are given only for firm matches. Where a row states a size, it is once, few, many or the class of an expanded clone; other rows omit it.

abundance,v_gene,len,j_gene,d_gene,CDR3nt,CDR3aa
few,TRBV5-1,15,TRBJ1-6,.,TGCGCCAGCAGCTTGGAGATCCTATTAGATTCACCCCTCCACTTT,CASSLEILLDSPLHF
many,TRBV18,14,TRBJ2-7,.,TGTGCCAGCTCACCGCAACAGGGTAGCAACGAGCAGTACTTC,CASSPQQGSNEQYF
many,TRBV7-9,15,TRBJ2-1,TRBD2,TGTGCCAGCTGGGCCGGGACTAGCGGGTTAAATGAGCAGTTCTTC,CASWAGTSGLNEQFF
many,TRBV12-3/TRBV12-4,16,TRBJ2-1,.,TGTGCCAGCAGTCCGGGGAGGAGGCAGGGCGATAATGAGCAGTTCTTC,CASSPGRRQGDNEQFF
many,TRBV6-1,16,TRBJ2-3,.,TGTGCCAGTAACCCCGGGGATGGGAGAGGCTCAGATACGCAGTATTTT,CASNPGDGRGSDTQYF
many,TRBV27,16,TRBJ1-4,TRBD1,TGTGCCAGCAGCCCCTATACAGGGGGCCGTCATTGGCAACTGTTTTTT,CASSPYTGGRHWQLFF
few,TRBV29-1,16,TRBJ2-1,TRBD2,TGCAGCGTCGAGGGACTAGCGGGGAGCTCCTACAATGAGCGGTTCTTC,CSVEGLAGSSYNERFF
many,TRBV7-8,15,TRBJ2-5,.,TGTGCCAGCAGCCTATACCGTATGAGACCAGAGACCCAGTACTTC,CASSLYRMRPETQYF
.,TRBV15,16,TRBJ1-2,.,TGTGCCACCAGCAGAGATCACATGGCGCTACGATATGGCTACACCTTC,CATSRDHMALRYGYTF
many,TRBV20-1,16,TRBJ2-1,.,TGCAGTGCTAGAGGAGCGGGTGGAAGTCCTTACAATGAGCAGTTCTTC,CSARGAGGSPYNEQFF
many,TRBV6-2/TRBV6-3,21,TRBJ2-1,TRBD2,TGTGCCAGCAGTTCCCACCGAAAACTAGCGGGAGGGCTTTTCTCCTACAATGAGCAGTTCTTC,CASSSHRKLAGGLFSYNEQFF
few,TRBV29-1,14,TRBJ2-2,TRBD1,TGCAGCGTGACTGGACAGGGGGGCACCGGGGAGCTGTTTTTT,CSVTGQGGTGELFF
many,TRBV20-1,15,TRBJ2-1,TRBD2,TGCAGTGCTCAACAGCTAGCGGGAGCTTACAATGAGCAGTTCTTC,CSAQQLAGAYNEQFF
.,TRBV19,11,TRBJ2-3,.,TGTGCCAGTAGTATTCCAGATACGCAGTATTTT,CASSIPDTQYF
many,TRBV5-5,14,TRBJ2-7,.,TGTGCCAGCAGTCACCAGGGCAACTCCTACGAGCAGTACTTC,CASSHQGNSYEQYF
few,TRBV7-9,15,TRBJ2-2,TRBD1,TGTGCCAGCAGTCGGACAGGGGGGTTTGACGGGGAGCTGTTTTTT,CASSRTGGFDGELFF
.,TRBV6-1,10,TRBJ2-7,.,TGTGCCAGCAGTGGGGCGACGCGGTACTTC,CASSGATRYF
few,TRBV6-2/TRBV6-3,17,TRBJ2-1,TRBD2,TGTGCCAGCAGATTAAAGACTAGCGGGAGATTTTTCAATGAGCAGTTCTTC,CASRLKTSGRFFNEQFF
many,TRBV5-5,15,TRBJ2-3,TRBD1,TGTGCCAGCAGTTTAACAGGGGCGAGCACAGATACGCAGTATTTT,CASSLTGASTDTQYF
once,TRBV11-3,13,TRBJ2-1,.,TGTGCCAGCAACGGCAGGGGGGTAGGTGAGCAGTTCTTC,CASNGRGVGEQFF
many,TRBV11-2,15,TRBJ1-1,.,TGTGCCAGCAGCTTAGATTCGGCGAGGGACACTGAAGCTTTCTTT,CASSLDSARDTEAFF
.,TRBV28,18,TRBJ2-1,TRBD2,TGTGCCAGCAGTCGCCGAGGACTAGCGGGAGGGTCCTACAATGAGCAGTTCTTC,CASSRRGLAGGSYNEQFF